This is a list of T cell receptor beta chains from one sample in a study of shared clonotypes between healthy human individuals. Here immunoSEQ multiplex PCR was the method, and the copy in TCRdb shows in-frame clones only, minus some. Of roughly 600,000 clones in the sample, 95% to 98% were seen once. The sequencing sample was made of naive CD8+ T cells sorted from blood. The origin of the receptors is a man aged 25 to 40 in good health. CDR3s include the opening cysteine and the closing phenylalanine or tryptophan. The D gene is left open where the match is weak. Size is omitted from some rows. Given values are once, few, many or a class for expanded clones.

clone_size: -
v_call: TRBV5-6
j_call: TRBJ1-5
d_call: TRBD1
cdr3_nt: TGTGCCAGCAGCTTAGCCCAGGGGGGTCAGCCCCAGCATTTT
cdr3_aa: CASSLAQGGQPQHF

clone_size: -
v_call: TRBV7-2
j_call: TRBJ2-3
d_call: -
cdr3_nt: TGTGCCAGCAGCTCACTAGGGACGCCGAGCACAGATACGCAGTATTTT
cdr3_aa: CASSSLGTPSTDTQYF

clone_size: -
v_call: TRBV6-5
j_call: TRBJ2-2
d_call: -
cdr3_nt: TGTGCCAGCAGCCTCCTCGGCGGGGAGCTGTTTTTT
cdr3_aa: CASSLLGGELFF

clone_size: -
v_call: TRBV7-2
j_call: TRBJ2-7
d_call: TRBD1
cdr3_nt: TGTGCCAGCAGCCCCCTACAGGGGCTCGCTTCTGGGCAGTACTTC
cdr3_aa: CASSPLQGLASGQYF

clone_size: -
v_call: TRBV10-3
j_call: TRBJ2-5
d_call: -
cdr3_nt: TGTGCCATCAGTGATGAGGGGGAGACCCAGTACTTC
cdr3_aa: CAISDEGETQYF

clone_size: -
v_call: TRBV7-9
j_call: TRBJ2-2
d_call: TRBD1
cdr3_nt: TGTGCCAGCAGCTCGGGACAGCCAACCGGGGAGCTGTTTTTT
cdr3_aa: CASSSGQPTGELFF

clone_size: -
v_call: TRBV13
j_call: TRBJ2-7
d_call: -
cdr3_nt: TGTGCCAGCAGCTTTAGAGAAAGCCCCTCCTACGAGCAGTACTTC
cdr3_aa: CASSFRESPSYEQYF

clone_size: -
v_call: TRBV4-3
j_call: TRBJ2-2
d_call: -
cdr3_nt: TGCGCCAGCAGCCAAGATTCGCCGGACGGGGAGCTGTTTTTT
cdr3_aa: CASSQDSPDGELFF

clone_size: -
v_call: TRBV27
j_call: TRBJ2-7
d_call: -
cdr3_nt: TGTGCCAGCAGGATGGGACTGACTTACGAGCAGTACTTC
cdr3_aa: CASRMGLTYEQYF

clone_size: -
v_call: TRBV6-4
j_call: TRBJ1-2
d_call: -
cdr3_nt: TGTGCCACCCCACGGACGGTCTATGGCTACACCTTC
cdr3_aa: CATPRTVYGYTF

clone_size: -
v_call: TRBV11-2
j_call: TRBJ2-1
d_call: -
cdr3_nt: TGTGCCAGCAGCTTAGGAGGTCGGGGGGCGTTGGGCAATGAGCAGTTCTTC
cdr3_aa: CASSLGGRGALGNEQFF

clone_size: -
v_call: TRBV15
j_call: TRBJ2-7
d_call: -
cdr3_nt: TGTGCCACCAGCAAAGGGGTCGGTTCCTACGAGCAGTACTTC
cdr3_aa: CATSKGVGSYEQYF

clone_size: -
v_call: TRBV10-2
j_call: TRBJ2-3
d_call: TRBD2
cdr3_nt: TGCGCCAGCAGTGAGTCGTTTACTAGCGGGAACACAGATACGCAGTATTTT
cdr3_aa: CASSESFTSGNTDTQYF

clone_size: -
v_call: TRBV7-2
j_call: TRBJ2-4
d_call: -
cdr3_nt: TGTGCCAGCAGCTTAGAGTGGTACGGGACCTCTAAAAACATTCAGTACTTC
cdr3_aa: CASSLEWYGTSKNIQYF

clone_size: -
v_call: TRBV7-6
j_call: TRBJ1-1
d_call: TRBD1
cdr3_nt: TGTGCCAGCAGCTTCCGACAGGGGTCTCGGGCTGAAGCTTTCTTT
cdr3_aa: CASSFRQGSRAEAFF

clone_size: -
v_call: TRBV7-6
j_call: TRBJ2-2
d_call: TRBD2
cdr3_nt: TGTGCCAGCAGCTTAGTCGGGGACCCGGGACTAGCGGGGGACACCGGGGAGCTGTTTTTT
cdr3_aa: CASSLVGDPGLAGDTGELFF

clone_size: few
v_call: TRBV27
j_call: TRBJ2-7
d_call: TRBD2
cdr3_nt: TGTGCCAGCAGCCCTCGACTAGCGGGAAGAGAGCAGTACTTC
cdr3_aa: CASSPRLAGREQYF